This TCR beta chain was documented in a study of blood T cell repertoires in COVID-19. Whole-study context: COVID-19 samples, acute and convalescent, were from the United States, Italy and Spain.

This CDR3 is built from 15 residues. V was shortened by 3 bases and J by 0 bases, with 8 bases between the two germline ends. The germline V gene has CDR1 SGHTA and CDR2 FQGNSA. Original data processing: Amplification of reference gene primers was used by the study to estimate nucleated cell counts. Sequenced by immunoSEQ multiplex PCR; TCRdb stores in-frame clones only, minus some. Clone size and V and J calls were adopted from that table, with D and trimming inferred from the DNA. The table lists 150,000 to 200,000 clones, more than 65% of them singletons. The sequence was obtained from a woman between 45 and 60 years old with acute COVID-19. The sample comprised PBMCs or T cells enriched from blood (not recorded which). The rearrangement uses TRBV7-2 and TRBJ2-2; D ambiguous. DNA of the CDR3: TGTGCCAGCAGCTTTAAGCCTGCGAACACCGGGGAGCTGTTTTTT. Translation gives CASSFKPANTGELFF.